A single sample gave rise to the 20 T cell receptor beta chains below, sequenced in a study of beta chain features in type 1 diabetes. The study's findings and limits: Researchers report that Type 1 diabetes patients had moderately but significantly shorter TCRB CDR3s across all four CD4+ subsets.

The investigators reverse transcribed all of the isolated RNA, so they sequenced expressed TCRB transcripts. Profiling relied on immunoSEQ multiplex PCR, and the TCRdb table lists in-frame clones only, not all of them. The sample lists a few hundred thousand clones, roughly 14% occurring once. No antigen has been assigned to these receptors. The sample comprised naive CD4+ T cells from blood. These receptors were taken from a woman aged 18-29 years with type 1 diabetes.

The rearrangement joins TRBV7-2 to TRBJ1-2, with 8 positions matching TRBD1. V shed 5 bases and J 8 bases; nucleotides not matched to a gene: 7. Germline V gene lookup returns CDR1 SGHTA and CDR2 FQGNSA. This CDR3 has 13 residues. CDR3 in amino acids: CASSRGQAVGYTF. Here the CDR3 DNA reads TGTGCCAGCAGCCGGGGACAGGCGGTAGGCTACACCTTC.

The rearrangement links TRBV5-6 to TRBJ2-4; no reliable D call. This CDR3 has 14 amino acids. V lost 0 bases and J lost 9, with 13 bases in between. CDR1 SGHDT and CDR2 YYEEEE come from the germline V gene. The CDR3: CASSLVSGSGIQYF. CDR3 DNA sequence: TGTGCCAGCAGCTTGGTGTCCGGGTCGGGCATTCAGTACTTC.

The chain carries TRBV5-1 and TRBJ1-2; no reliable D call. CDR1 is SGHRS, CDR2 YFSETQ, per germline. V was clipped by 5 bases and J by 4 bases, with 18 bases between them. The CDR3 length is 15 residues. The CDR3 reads CASRAPGEAAYGYTF. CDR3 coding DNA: TGCGCCAGCAGGGCCCCGGGAGAAGCGGCCTATGGCTACACCTTC.

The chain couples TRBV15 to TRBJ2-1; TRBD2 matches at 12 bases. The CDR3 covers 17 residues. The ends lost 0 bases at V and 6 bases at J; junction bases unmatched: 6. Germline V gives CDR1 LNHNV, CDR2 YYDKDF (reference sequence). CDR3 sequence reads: CATSRDRLAGDPNEQFF. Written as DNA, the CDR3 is TGTGCCACCAGCAGAGATAGACTAGCGGGAGACCCCAATGAGCAGTTCTTC.

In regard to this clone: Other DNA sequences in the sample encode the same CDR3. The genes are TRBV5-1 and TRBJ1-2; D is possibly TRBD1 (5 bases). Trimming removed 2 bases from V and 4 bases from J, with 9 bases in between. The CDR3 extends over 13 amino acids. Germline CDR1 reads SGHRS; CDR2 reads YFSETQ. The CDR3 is CASSFEGAYGYTF. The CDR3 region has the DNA TGCGCCAGCAGCTTCGAAGGGGCCTATGGCTACACCTTC.

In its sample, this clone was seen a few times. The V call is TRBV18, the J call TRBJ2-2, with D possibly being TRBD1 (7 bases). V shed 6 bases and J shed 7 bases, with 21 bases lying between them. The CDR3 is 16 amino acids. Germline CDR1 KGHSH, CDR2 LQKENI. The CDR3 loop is CASSRPNRGLGGELFF. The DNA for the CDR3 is TGTGCCAGCTCGCGACCAAACAGGGGACTCGGCGGGGAGCTGTTTTTT.

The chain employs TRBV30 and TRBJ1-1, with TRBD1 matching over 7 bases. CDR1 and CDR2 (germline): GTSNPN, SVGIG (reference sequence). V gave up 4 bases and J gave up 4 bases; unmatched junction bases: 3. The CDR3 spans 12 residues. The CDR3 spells CAWTPGGTEAFF. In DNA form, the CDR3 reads TGTGCCTGGACTCCAGGGGGCACTGAAGCTTTCTTT. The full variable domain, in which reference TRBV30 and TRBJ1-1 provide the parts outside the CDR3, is SQTIHQWPATLVQPVGSPLSLECTVEGTSNPNLYWYRQAAGRGLQLLFYSVGIGQISSEVPQNLSASRPQDRQFILSSKKLLLSDSGFYLCAWTPGGTEAFFGQGTRLTVV.

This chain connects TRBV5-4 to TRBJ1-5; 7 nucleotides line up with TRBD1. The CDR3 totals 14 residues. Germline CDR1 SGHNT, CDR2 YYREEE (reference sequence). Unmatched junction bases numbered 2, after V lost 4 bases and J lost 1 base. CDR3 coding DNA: TGTGCCAGCAGCGCGGGACAGAGCAATCAGCCCCAGCATTTT. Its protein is CASSAGQSNQPQHF.

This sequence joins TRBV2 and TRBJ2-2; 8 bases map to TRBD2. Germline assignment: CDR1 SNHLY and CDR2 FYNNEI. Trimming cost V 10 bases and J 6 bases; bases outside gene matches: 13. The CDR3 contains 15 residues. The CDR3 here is CATAVSGRVAGELFF. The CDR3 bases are TGTGCCACCGCGGTCAGCGGGAGAGTCGCCGGGGAGCTGTTTTTT.

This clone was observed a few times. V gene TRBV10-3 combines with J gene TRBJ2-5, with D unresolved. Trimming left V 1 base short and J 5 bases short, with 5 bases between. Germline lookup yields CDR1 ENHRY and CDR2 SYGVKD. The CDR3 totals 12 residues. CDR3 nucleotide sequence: TGTGCCATCAGTGAGTTGCGGGAGACCCAGTACTTC. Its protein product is CAISELRETQYF.

CDR3 loop: CASSLGQGAHNEQFF. The CDR3 bases are TGTGCCAGCAGCCTAGGACAGGGGGCTCACAATGAGCAGTTCTTC. V is TRBV11-2 and J is TRBJ2-1; 11 bases map to TRBD1. This CDR3 is 15 amino acids long. Germline V gene data show CDR1 as SGHAT and CDR2 as FQNNGV. Trimming removed 5 bases from V and 5 bases from J; junction bases left unmatched: 5.

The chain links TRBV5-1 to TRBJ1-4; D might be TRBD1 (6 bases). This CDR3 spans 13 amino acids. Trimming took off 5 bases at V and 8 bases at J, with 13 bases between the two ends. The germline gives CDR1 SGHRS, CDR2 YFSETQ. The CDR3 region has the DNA TGCGCCAGCAGTAAACCGGGACAAGAAAAACTGTTTTTT. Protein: CASSKPGQEKLFF.

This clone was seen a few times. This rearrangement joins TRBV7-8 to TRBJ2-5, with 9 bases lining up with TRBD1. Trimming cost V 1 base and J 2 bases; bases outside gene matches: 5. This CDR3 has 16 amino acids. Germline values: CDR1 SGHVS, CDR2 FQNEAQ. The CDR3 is CASSLGRQGGQETQYF. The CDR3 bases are TGTGCCAGCAGCTTAGGTCGACAGGGGGGACAAGAGACCCAGTACTTC.

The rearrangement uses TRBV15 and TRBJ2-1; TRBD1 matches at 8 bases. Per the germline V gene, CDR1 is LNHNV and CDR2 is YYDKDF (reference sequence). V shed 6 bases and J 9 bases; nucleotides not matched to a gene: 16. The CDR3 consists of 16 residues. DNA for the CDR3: TGTGCCACCAGAGAAAAGGGGGACAGGATTAGCGGTGAGCAGTTCTTC. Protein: CATREKGDRISGEQFF.

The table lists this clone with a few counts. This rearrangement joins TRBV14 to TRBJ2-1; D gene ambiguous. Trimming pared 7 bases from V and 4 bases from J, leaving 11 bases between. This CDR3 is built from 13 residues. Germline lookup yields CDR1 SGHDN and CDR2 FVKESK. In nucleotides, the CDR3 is TGTGCCAGCACGGAGAACCCATACAATGAGCAGTTCTTC. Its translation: CASTENPYNEQFF. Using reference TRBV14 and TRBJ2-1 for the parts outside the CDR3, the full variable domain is EAGVTQFPSHSVIEKGQTVTLRCDPISGHDNLYWYRRVMGKEIKFLLHFVKESKQDESGMPNNRFLAERTGGTYSTLKVQPAELEDSGVYFCASTENPYNEQFFGPGTRLTVL.

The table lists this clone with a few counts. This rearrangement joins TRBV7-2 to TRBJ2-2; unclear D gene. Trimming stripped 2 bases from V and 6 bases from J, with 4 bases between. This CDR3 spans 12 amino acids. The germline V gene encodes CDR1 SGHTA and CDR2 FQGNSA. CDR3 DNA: TGTGCCAGCAGCTTATACTCCGGGGAGCTGTTTTTT. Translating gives CASSLYSGELFF.

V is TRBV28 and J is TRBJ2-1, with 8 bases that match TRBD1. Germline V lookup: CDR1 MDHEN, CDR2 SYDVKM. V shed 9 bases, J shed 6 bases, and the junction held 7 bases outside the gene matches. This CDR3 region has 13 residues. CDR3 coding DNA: TGTGCCAGTCGGAGGGACAGGACCAATGAGCAGTTCTTC. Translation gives CASRRDRTNEQFF.

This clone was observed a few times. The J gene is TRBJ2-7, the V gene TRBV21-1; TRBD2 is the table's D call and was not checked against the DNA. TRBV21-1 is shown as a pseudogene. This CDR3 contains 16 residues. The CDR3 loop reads CASSPRRDLDSYEQYV. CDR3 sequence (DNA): TGTGCCAGCAGCCCCCGGCGAGATCTCGACTCCTACGAGCAGTACGTC.

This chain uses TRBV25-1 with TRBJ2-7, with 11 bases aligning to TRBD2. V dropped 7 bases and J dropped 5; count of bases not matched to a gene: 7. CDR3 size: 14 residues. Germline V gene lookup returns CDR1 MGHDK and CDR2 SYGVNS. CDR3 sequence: CASTPSGRNDEQYF. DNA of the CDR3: TGTGCCAGCACCCCTAGCGGGAGGAACGACGAGCAGTACTTC.

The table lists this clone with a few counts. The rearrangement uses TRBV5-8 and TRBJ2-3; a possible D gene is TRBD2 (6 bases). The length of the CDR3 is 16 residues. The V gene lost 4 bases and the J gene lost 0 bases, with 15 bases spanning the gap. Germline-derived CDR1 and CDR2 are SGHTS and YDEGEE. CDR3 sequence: CASSPTSSSSTDTQYF. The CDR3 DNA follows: TGTGCCAGCAGCCCCACTAGCTCCTCTAGCACAGATACGCAGTATTTT.